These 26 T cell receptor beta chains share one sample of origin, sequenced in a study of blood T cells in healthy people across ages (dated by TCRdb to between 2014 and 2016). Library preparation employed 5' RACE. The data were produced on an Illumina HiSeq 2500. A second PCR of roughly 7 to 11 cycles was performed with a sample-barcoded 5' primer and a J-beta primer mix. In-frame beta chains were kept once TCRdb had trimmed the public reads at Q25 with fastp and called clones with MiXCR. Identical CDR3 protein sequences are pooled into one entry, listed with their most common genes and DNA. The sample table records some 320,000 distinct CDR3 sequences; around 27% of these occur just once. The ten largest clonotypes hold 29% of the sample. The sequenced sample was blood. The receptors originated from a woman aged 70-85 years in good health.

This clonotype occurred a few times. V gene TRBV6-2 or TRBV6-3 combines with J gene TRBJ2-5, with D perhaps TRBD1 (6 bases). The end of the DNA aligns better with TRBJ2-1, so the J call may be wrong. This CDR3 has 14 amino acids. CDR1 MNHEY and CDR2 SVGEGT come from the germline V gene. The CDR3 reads CASNRAIGSDEQFF. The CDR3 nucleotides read TGTGCCAGCAACAGGGCGATTGGTTCCGATGAGCAGTTCTTC.

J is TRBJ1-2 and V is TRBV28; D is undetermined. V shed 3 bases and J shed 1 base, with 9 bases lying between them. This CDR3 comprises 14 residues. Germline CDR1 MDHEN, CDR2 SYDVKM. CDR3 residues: CASSLIGNNYGYTF. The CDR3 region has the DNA TGTGCCAGCAGTTTGATAGGGAATAACTATGGCTACACCTTC.

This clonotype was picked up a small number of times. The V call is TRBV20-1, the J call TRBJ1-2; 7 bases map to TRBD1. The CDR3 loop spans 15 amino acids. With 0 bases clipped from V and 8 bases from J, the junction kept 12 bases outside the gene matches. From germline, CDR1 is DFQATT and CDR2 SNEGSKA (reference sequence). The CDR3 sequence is CSARDDITGVGGYTF. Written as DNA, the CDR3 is TGCAGTGCTAGAGACGATATAACAGGGGTTGGAGGCTACACCTTC.

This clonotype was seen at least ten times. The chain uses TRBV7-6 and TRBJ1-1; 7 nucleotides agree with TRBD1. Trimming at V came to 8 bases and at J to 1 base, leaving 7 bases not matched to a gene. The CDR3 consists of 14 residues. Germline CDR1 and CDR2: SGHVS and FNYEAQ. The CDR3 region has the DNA TGTGCCAGCGGCTCATCAGGGGGGAACACTGAAGCTTTCTTT. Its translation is CASGSSGGNTEAFF. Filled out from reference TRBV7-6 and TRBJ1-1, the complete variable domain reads GAGVSQSPRYKVTKRGQDVALRCDPISGHVSLYWYRQALGQGPEFLTYFNYEAQQDKSGLPNDRFSAERPEGSISTLTIQRTEQRDSAMYRCASGSSGGNTEAFFGQGTRLTVV.

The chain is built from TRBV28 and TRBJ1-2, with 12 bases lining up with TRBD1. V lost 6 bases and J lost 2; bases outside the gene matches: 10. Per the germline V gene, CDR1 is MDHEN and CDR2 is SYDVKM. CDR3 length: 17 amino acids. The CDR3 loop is CASSPGTGGKVNYGYTF. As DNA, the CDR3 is TGTGCCAGCAGCCCTGGGACAGGGGGCAAAGTAAACTATGGCTACACCTTC.

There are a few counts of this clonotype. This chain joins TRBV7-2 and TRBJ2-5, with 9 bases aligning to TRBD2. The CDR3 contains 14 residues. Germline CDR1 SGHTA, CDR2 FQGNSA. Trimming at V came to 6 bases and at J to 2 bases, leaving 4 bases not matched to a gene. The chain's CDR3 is CASRGSGRQETQYF. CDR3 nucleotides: TGTGCCAGCAGAGGTAGCGGGAGACAAGAGACCCAGTACTTC.

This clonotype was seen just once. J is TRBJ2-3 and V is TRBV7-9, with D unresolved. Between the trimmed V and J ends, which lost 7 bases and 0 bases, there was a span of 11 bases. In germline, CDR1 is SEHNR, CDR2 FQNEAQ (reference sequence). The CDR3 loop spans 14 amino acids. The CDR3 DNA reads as TGTGCCAGCACCTCTGGGCTTAGCACAGATACGCAGTATTTT. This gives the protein CASTSGLSTDTQYF.

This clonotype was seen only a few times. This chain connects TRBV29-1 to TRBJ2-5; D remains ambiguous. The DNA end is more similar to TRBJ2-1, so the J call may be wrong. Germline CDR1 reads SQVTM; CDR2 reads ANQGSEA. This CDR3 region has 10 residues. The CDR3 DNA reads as TGCAGCGCACACCGTGCGGAGCAGTTCTTC. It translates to CSAHRAEQFF.

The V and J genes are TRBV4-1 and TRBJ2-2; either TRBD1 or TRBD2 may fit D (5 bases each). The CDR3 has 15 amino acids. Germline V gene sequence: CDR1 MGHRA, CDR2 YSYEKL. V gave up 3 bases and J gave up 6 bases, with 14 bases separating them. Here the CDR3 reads CASSHLGRGPGELFF. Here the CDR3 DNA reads TGCGCCAGCAGCCATCTGGGCCGGGGCCCCGGGGAGCTGTTTTTT.

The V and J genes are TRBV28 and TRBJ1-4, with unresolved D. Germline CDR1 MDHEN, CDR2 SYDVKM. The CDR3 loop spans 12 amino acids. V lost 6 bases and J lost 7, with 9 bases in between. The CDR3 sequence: CASSSRVEKLFF. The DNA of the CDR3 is TGTGCCAGCAGCTCAAGGGTTGAAAAACTGTTTTTT.

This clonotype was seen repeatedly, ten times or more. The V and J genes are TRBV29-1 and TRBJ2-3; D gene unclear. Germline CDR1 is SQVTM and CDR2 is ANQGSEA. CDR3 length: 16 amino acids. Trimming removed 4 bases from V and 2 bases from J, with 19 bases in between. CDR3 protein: CSVVGKRRNPTDTQYF. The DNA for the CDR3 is TGCAGCGTTGTGGGCAAAAGACGGAACCCCACAGATACGCAGTATTTT.

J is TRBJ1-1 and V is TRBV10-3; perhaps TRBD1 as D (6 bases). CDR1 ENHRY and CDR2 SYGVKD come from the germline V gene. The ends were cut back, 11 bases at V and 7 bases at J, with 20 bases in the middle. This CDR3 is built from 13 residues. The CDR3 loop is CASRGDKLFEAFF. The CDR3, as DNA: TGTGCCTCCCGTGGGGACAAATTATTTGAAGCTTTCTTT.

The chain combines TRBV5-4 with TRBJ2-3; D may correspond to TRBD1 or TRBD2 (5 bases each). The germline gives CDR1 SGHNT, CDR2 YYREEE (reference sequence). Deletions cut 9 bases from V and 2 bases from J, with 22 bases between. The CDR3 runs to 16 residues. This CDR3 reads CATQGPRGAITDTQYF. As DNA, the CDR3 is TGTGCCACCCAAGGACCTCGGGGCGCCATCACAGATACGCAGTATTTT.

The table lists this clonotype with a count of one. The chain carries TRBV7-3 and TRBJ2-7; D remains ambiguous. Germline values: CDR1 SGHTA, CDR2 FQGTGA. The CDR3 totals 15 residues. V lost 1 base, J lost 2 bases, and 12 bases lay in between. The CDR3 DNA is TGTGCCAGCAGCTTAATGGGCGCCCCGACCTACGAGCAGTACTTC. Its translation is CASSLMGAPTYEQYF.

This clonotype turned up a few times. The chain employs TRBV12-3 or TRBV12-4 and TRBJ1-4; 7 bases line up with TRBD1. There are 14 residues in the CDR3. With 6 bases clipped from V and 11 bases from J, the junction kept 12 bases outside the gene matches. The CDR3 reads CASSLRDSGYKLFF. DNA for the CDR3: TGTGCCAGCAGCCTCCGGGACAGCGGCTACAAACTGTTTTTT.

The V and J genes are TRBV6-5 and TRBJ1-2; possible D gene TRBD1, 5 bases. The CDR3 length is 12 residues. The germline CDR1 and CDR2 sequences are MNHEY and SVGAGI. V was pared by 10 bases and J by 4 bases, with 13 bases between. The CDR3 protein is CATGDRFYGYTF. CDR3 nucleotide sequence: TGTGCCACCGGAGACAGATTCTATGGCTACACCTTC.

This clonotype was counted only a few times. CDR3 DNA sequence: TGCAGCGTTGGAGGACAGGGCAATCAGCCCCAGCATTTT. This translates into CSVGGQGNQPQHF. This rearrangement joins TRBV29-1 to TRBJ1-5; 7 bases match TRBD1. The CDR3 runs 13 residues. The germline V gene encodes CDR1 SQVTM and CDR2 ANQGSEA. The ends lost 4 bases at V and 2 bases at J; junction bases unmatched: 2.

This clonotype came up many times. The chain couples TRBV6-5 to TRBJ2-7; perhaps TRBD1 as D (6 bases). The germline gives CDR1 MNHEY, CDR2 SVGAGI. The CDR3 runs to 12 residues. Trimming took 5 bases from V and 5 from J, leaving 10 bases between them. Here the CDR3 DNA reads TGTGCCAGCAGTCCGGCAGGGGACGAGCAGTACTTC. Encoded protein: CASSPAGDEQYF.

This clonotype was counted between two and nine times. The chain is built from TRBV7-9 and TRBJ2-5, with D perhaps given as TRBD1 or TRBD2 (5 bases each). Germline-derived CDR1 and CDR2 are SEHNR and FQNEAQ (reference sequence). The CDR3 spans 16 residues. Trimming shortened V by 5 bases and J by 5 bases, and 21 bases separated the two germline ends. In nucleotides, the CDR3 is TGTGCCAGCAGCCCAAGAGGGGTCCACGTCGGGGAGACCCAGTACTTC. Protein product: CASSPRGVHVGETQYF.

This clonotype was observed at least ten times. The CDR3 sequence is CASISRRAYNEQFF. Here the CDR3 DNA reads TGTGCCAGCATCTCCCGGAGGGCCTACAATGAGCAGTTCTTC. The chain joins TRBV28 to TRBJ2-1, with D possibly being TRBD2 (6 bases). The CDR3 totals 14 residues. Germline V gene sequence: CDR1 MDHEN, CDR2 SYDVKM. Trimming stripped 7 bases from V and 2 bases from J, with 12 bases between.

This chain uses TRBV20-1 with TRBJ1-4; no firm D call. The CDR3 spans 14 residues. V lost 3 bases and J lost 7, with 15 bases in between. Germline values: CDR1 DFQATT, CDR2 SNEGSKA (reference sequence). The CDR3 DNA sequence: TGCAGTGCTAGCCGGTTGGGTTCGGGTGAAAAACTGTTTTTT. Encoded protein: CSASRLGSGEKLFF.

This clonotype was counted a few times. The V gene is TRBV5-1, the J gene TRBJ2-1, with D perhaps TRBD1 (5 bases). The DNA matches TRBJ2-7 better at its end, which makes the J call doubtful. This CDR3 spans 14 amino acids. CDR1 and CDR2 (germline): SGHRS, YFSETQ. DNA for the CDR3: TGCGCCAGCAGCTTGGAAGACAGAGCTTACGAGCAGTACTTC. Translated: CASSLEDRAYEQYF.

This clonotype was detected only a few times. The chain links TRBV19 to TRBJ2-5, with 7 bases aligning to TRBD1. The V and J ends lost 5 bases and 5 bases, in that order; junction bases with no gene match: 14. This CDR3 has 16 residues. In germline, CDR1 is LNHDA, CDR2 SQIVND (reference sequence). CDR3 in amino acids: CASSLRQGRVVETQYF. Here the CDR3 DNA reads TGTGCCAGTAGTCTCCGACAGGGCCGAGTCGTCGAGACCCAGTACTTC.

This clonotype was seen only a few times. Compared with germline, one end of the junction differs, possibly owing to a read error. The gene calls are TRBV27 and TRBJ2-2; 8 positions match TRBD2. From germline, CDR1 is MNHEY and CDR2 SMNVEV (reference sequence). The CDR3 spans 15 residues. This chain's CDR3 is CASRLGGGNTGELVF. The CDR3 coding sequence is TGTGCCAGCAGACTAGGCGGGGGGAACACCGGGGAGCTGGTTTTT.

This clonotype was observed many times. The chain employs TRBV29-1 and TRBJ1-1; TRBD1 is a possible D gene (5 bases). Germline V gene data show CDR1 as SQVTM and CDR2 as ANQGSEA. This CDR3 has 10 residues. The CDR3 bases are TGCAGTGGGGGGAACACTGAAGCTTTCTTT. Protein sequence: CSGGNTEAFF. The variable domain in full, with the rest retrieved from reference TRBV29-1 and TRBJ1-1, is SAVISQKPSRDICQRGTSLTIQCQVDSQVTMMFWYRQQPGQSLTLIATANQGSEATYESGFVIDKFPISRPNLTFSTLTVSNMSPEDSSIYLCSGGNTEAFFGQGTRLTVV.

DNA for the CDR3: TGTGCCAGCAGATGGACAGGGGGCTCTCGAGCTTTCTTT. Translation: CASRWTGGSRAFF. The V gene is TRBV5-6, the J gene TRBJ1-1; 11 bases are shared with TRBD1. Trimming took 5 bases from V and 10 from J; bases not matched to a gene: 7. The CDR3 runs to 13 residues. Per the germline V gene, CDR1 is SGHDT and CDR2 is YYEEEE.